The entry that follows covers one T cell receptor beta chain sequence. The CDR3 consists of 15 residues. Germline V lookup: CDR1 ENHRY, CDR2 SYGVKD. V lost 5 bases and J lost 2; bases outside the gene matches: 4. The use of a sample-barcoded 5' primer and a J-beta primer mix characterized a second PCR of 7 to 11 cycles. Via MiXCR, TCRdb re-called the 5' RACE reads, giving one row per CDR3 protein. Of approximately 700,000 distinct CDR3 sequences listed, approximately 29% are singletons. These data come from a study of blood T cells in healthy people across ages. The chain couples TRBV10-3 to TRBJ2-5; 11 bases agree with TRBD2. This TCR was recovered from an elderly woman in good health. Sequencing used blood. The CDR3 region is CAISPTSGEQETQYF. CDR3 nucleotides: TGTGCCATCAGTCCGACTAGCGGGGAGCAAGAGACCCAGTACTTC.